The sample holds many counts of the clone carrying this T cell receptor (beta chain). Its antigen remains unknown. This specimen comes from a study of T-cell reconstitution after alpha-beta-depleted transplantation in children. Study observations and caveats: Expanded clones from the graft, numbering several hundred, reportedly supplied alpha-beta T cells about two months after transplant. Hyperexpanded clones declined; after one year, newly produced T cells mostly supplied diversity. Surviving thymic progenitors and recipient T cells were the source of high TCRbeta diversity at day 60 in some patients.

As it was prepared, the TCRbeta library received unique molecular identifiers. MiXCR, run by TCRdb on the PCR reads, gives a single entry per CDR3 protein. Of about 300,000 distinct CDR3 sequences in the sample, just over 7.5% are singletons; the top ten hold approximately 9.6%. There are 13 residues in the CDR3. The V gene end was trimmed by 6 bases and the J gene end by 4 bases; junction bases not matched to a gene: 3. The chain uses TRBV12-3 or TRBV12-4 and TRBJ1-2; 9 bases align to TRBD1. This specimen was peripheral blood, taken 360 days after TCRalphabeta/CD19-depleted stem cell transplant. The TCR was taken from a female patient aged 2-9 years who had a stem cell transplant for Fanconi anemia, so the T cells may come from the graft donor. The CDR3 sequence: CASSLTGGYGYTF. The CDR3 region has the DNA TGTGCCAGCAGCTTGACAGGGGGCTATGGCTACACCTTC.